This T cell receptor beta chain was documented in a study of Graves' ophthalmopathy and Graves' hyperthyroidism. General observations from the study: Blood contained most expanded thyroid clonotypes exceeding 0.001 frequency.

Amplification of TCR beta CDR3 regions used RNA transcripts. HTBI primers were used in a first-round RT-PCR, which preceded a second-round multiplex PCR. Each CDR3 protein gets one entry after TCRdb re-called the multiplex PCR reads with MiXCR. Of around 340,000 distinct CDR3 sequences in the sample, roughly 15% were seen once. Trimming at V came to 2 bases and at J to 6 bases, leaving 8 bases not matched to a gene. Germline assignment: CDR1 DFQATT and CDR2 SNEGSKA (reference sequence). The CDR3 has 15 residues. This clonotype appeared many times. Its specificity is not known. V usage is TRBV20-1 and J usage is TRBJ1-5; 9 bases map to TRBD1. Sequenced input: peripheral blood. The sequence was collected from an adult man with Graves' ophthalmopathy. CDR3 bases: TGCAGTGCTAGAACGGGACAGGGACGGGGTCAGCCCCAGCATTTT. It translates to CSARTGQGRGQPQHF.